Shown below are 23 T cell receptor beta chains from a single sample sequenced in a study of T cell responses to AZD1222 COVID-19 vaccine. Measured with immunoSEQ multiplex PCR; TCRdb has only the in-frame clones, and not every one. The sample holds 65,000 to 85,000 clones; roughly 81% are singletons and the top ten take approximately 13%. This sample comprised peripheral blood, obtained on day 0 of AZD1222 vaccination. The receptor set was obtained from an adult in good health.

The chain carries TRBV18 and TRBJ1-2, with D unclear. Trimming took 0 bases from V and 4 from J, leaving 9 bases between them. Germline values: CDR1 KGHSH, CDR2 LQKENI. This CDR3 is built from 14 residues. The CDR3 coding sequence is TGTGCCAGCTCACCACCGGCCGGACCCTATGGCTACACCTTC. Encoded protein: CASSPPAGPYGYTF.

CDR3 loop: CASSLAKERGETQYF. DNA of the CDR3: TGTGCCAGCAGCTTAGCGAAGGAGAGGGGGGAGACCCAGTACTTC. V gene TRBV7-2 combines with J gene TRBJ2-5, with a tentative D call TRBD1 (6 bases). The CDR3 extends over 15 amino acids. V was shortened by 0 bases and J by 5 bases, with 13 bases between the two germline ends. Per the germline V gene, CDR1 is SGHTA and CDR2 is FQGNSA.

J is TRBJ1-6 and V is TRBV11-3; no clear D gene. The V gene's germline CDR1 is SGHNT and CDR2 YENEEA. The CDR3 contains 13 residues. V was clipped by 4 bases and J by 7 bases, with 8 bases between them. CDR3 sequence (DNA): TGTGCCAGCAGCTGGACCGAAAATTCACCCCTCCACTTT. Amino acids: CASSWTENSPLHF.

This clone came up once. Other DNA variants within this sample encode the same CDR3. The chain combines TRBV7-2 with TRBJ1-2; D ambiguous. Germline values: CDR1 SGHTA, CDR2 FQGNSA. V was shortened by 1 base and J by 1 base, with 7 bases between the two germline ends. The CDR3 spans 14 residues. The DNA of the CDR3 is TGTGCCAGCAGCTTAGTTGGGGTTAACTATGGCTACACCTTC. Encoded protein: CASSLVGVNYGYTF.

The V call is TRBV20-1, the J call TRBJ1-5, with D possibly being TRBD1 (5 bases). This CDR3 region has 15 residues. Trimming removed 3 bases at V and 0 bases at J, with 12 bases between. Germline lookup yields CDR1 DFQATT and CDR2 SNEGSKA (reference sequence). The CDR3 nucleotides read TGCAGTGCTAGTGGGCAGGGCTATAGCAATCAGCCCCAGCATTTT. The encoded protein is CSASGQGYSNQPQHF.

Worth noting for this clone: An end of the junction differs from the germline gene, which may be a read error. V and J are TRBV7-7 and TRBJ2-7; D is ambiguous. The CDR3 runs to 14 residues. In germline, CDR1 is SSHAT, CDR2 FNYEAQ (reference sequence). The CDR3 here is CASSPTYPSYEQYF. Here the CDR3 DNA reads TGTGCTAGCAGCCCGACCTACCCCTCCTACGAGCAGTACTTC.

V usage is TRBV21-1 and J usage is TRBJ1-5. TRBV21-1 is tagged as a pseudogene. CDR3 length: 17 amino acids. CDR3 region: CASSKRATGPLNQPQHF. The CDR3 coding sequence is TGTGCCAGCAGCAAAAGGGCCACGGGACCGCTCAATCAGCCCCAGCATTTT.

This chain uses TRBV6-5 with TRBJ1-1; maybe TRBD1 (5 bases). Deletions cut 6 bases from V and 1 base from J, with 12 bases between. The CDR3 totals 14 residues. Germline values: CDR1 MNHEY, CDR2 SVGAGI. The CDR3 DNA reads TGTGCCAGCAGAACCTCGACAGCGAACACTGAAGCTTTCTTT. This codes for CASRTSTANTEAFF.

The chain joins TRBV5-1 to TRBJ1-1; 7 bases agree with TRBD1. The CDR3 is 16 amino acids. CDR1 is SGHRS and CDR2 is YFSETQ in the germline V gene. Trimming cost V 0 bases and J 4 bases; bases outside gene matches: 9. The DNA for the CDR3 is TGCGCCAGCAGCTTGGCAAGGGGGCATAGCGGCACTGAAGCTTTCTTT. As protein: CASSLARGHSGTEAFF.

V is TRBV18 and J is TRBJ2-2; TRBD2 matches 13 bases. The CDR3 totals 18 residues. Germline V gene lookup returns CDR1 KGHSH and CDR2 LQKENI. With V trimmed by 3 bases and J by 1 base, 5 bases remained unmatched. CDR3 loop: CASSPRTSGGLNTGELFF. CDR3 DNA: TGTGCCAGCTCACCTCGGACTAGCGGGGGCTTGAACACCGGGGAGCTGTTTTTT.

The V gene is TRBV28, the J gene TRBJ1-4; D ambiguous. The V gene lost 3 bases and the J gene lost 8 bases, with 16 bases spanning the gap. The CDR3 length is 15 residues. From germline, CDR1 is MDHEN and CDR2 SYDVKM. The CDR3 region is CASSLPAGLEEKLFF. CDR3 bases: TGTGCCAGCAGTTTGCCCGCGGGTCTGGAAGAAAAACTGTTTTTT.

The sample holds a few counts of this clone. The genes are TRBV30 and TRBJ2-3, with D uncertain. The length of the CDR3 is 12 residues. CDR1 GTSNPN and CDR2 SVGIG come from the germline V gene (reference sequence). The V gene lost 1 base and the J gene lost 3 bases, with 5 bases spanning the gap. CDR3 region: CAWSGQTDTQYF. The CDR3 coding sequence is TGTGCCTGGAGTGGTCAGACAGATACGCAGTATTTT.

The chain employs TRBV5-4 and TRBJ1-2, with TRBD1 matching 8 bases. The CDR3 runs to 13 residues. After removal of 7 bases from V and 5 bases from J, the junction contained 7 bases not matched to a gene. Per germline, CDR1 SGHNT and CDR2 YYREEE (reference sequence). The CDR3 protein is CASRLDRDYGYTF. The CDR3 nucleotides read TGTGCCAGCCGACTGGACAGGGATTATGGCTACACCTTC.

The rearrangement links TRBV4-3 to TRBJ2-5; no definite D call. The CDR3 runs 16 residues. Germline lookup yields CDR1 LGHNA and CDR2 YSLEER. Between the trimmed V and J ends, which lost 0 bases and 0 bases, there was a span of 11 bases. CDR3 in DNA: TGCGCCAGCAGCCAAGATCTTACCGCGTACCAAGAGACCCAGTACTTC. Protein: CASSQDLTAYQETQYF.

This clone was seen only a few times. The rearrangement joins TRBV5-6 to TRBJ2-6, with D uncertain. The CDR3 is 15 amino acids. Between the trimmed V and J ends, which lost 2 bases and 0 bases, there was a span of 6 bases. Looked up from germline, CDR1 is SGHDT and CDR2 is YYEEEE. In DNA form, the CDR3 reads TGTGCCAGCAGCTTAAGAACCTCTGGGGCCAACGTCCTGACTTTC. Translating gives CASSLRTSGANVLTF.

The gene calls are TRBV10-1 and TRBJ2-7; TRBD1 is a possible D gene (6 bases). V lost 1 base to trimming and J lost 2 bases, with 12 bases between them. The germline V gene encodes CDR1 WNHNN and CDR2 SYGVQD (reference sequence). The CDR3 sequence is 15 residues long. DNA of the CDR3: TGCGCCAGCAGTGAGTTTGACAGGTCAGCCTACGAGCAGTACTTC. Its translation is CASSEFDRSAYEQYF.

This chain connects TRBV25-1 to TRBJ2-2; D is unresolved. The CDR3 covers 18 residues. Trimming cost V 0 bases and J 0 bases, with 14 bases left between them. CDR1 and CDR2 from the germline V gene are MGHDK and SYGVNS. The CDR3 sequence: CASSEYDAPFANTGELFF. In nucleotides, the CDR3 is TGTGCCAGCAGTGAATATGATGCGCCTTTCGCGAACACCGGGGAGCTGTTTTTT.

The CDR3 region is CASSAPTGSTSEQYF. The CDR3 coding sequence is TGTGCCAGCAGTGCCCCGACAGGGTCTACGAGTGAGCAGTACTTC. The rearrangement joins TRBV2 to TRBJ2-7; 7 bases are shared with TRBD1. The CDR3 totals 15 residues. Losses at the gene ends were 4 bases for V and 7 bases for J; bases not matched to a gene: 13. In germline, CDR1 is SNHLY, CDR2 FYNNEI.

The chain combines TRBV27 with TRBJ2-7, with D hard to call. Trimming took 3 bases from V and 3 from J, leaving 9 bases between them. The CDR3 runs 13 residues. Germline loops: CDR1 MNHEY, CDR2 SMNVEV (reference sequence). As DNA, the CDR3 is TGTGCCAGCAGTTTTGCGCCTCACTACGAGCAGTACTTC. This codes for CASSFAPHYEQYF.

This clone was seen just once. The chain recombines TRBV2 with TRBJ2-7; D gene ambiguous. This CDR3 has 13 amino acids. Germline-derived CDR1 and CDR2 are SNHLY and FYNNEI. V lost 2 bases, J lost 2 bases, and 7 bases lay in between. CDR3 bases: TGTGCCAGCAGTGAATTCGTAGCCTACGAGCAGTACTTC. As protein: CASSEFVAYEQYF.

CDR3 sequence: CASSENYNQPQHF. Written as DNA, the CDR3 is TGTGCCAGCAGCGAGAATTACAATCAGCCCCAGCATTTT. The chain joins TRBV28 to TRBJ1-5; no reliable D call. Germline CDR1 MDHEN, CDR2 SYDVKM. CDR3 size: 13 residues. V was cut by 6 bases and J by 3 bases, with 9 bases left in between.

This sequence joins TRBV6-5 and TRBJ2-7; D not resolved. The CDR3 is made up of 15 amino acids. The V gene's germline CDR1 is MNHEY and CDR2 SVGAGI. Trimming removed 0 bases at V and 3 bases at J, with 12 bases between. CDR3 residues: CASSYSKNTNYEQYF. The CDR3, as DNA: TGTGCCAGCAGTTACTCGAAGAACACAAACTACGAGCAGTACTTC.

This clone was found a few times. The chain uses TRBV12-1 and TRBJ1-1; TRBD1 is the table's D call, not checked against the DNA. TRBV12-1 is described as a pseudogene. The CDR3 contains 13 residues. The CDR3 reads CASSFGTGGEAFF. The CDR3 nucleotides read TGTGCCAGCAGCTTTGGGACAGGGGGCGAAGCTTTCTTT.